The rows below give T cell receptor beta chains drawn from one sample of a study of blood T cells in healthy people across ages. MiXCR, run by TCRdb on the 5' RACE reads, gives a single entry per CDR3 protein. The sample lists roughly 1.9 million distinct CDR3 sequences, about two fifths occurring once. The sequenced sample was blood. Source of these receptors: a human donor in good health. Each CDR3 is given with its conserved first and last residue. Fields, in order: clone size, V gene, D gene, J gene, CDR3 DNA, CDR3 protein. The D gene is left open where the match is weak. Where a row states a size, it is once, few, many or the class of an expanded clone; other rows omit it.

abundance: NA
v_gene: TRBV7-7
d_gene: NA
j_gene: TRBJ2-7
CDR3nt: TGTGCCAGCACCTTTAGACAGCTATACAATGAGCAGTACTTC
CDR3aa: CASTFRQLYNEQYF

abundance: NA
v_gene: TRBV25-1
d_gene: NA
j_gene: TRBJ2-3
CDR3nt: TGTGCCAGCAGCAACGCGGATTCTAGCACAGATACGCAGTATTTT
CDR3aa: CASSNADSSTDTQYF

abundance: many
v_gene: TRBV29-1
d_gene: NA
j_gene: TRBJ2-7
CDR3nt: TGCAGCGGTGGCCTTAGCTACGAGCAGTACTTC
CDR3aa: CSGGLSYEQYF

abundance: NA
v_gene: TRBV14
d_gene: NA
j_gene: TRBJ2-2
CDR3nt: TGTGCCAGCAGCCAAGTGTGGGGGACCGGGGAGCTGTTTTTT
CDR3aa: CASSQVWGTGELFF

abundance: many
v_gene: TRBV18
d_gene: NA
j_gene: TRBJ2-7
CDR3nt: TGTGCCAGCTCACCGCGTGACAGCGGTGAATACGAGCAGTACTTC
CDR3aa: CASSPRDSGEYEQYF

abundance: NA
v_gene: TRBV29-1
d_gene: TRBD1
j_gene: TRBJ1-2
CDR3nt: TGCAGCGTTGGACAGGGAATCGACTATGGCTACACCTTC
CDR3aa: CSVGQGIDYGYTF

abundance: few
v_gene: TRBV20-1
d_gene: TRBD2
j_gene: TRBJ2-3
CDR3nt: TGCAGTGCTAGGGAGGGACTAGCGGGGGTTCATCTGGATACGCAGTATTTT
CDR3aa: CSAREGLAGVHLDTQYF

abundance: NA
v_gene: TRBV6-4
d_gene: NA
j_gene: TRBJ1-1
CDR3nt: TGTGCCTTCACCGGTGGGGGGGGGATTGACACTGAAGCTTTCTTT
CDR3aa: CAFTGGGGIDTEAFF

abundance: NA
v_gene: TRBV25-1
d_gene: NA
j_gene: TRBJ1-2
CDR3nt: TGTGCCAGCAGTGAGGGGGTGTGGTATGGCTACACCTTC
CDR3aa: CASSEGVWYGYTF

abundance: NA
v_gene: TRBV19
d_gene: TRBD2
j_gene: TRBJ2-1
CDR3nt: TGTGCCAGTACCCTGGGACTAGCGGGGGGGCATGAGCAGTTCTTC
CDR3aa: CASTLGLAGGHEQFF

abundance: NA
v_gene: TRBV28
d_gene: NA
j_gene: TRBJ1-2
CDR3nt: TGTGCCAGCAGTTCACCGGGCCTACAGGATGGCTACACCTTC
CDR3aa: CASSSPGLQDGYTF

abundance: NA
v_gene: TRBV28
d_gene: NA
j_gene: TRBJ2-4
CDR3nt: TGTGCCAGCACAATTCGGGGAAGAGAAAACATTCAGTACTTC
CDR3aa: CASTIRGRENIQYF